Below, one T cell receptor (beta chain) is given with its context. The data were obtained in a study of blood T cells in healthy people across ages. Per germline, CDR1 LGHDT and CDR2 YNNKEL (reference sequence). This CDR3 comprises 15 residues. Germline trimming cut 5 bases from V and 2 bases from J; bases unmatched to any gene: 3. Through a sample-barcoded 5' primer and a J-beta primer mix, a second PCR was run for roughly 7 to 12 cycles. TCRdb fed the 5' RACE reads into MiXCR, producing one record per CDR3 protein. Here the sample spans around 1,800,000 distinct CDR3 sequences, about two fifths being singletons. At least 5.5 micrograms of total RNA were extracted per sample.

Sequencing input: blood. V and J are TRBV3-1 and TRBJ2-4; 10 nucleotides line up with TRBD1. The sequence derives from a human donor in good health. The CDR3 loop is CASSSGQGSKNIQYF. The CDR3 bases are TGTGCCAGCAGCTCGGGACAGGGGTCCAAAAACATTCAGTACTTC.